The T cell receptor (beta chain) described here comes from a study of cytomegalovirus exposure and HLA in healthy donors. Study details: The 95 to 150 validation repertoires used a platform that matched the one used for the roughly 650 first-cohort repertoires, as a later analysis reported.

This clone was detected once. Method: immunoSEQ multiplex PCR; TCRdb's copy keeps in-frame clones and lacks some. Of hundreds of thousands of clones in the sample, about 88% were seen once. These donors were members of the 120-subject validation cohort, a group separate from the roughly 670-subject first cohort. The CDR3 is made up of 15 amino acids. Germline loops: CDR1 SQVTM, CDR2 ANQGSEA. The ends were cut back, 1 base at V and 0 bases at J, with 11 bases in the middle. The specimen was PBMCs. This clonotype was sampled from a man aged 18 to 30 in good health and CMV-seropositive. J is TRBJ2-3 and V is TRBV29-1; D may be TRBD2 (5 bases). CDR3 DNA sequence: TGCAGCGTTGAAGGGACGGAGGAGAGCACAGATACGCAGTATTTT. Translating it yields CSVEGTEESTDTQYF.